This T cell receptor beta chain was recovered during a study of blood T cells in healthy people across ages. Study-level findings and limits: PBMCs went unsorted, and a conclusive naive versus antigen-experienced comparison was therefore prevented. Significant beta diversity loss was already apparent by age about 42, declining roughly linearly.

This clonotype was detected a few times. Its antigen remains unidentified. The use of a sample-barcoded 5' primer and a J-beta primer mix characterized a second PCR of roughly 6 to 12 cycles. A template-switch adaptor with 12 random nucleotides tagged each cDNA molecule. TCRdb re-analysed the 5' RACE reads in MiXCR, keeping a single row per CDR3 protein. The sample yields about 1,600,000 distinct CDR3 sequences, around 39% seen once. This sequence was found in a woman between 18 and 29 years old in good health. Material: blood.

The DNA for the CDR3 is TGTGCCAGCAGCTTATCGGTGACAGGATACGAGCAGTACTTC. Translating gives CASSLSVTGYEQYF. The chain combines TRBV7-3 with TRBJ2-7, with D perhaps matching TRBD1 (6 bases). CDR3 length: 14 amino acids. V dropped 2 bases and J dropped 4 bases, with 12 bases sitting between them. The germline V gene has CDR1 SGHTA and CDR2 FQGTGA. The complete variable domain, with remaining parts taken from reference TRBV7-3 and TRBJ2-7, reads GAGVSQTPSNKVTEKGKYVELRCDPISGHTALYWYRQSLGQGPEFLIYFQGTGAADDSGLPNDRFFAVRPEGSVSTLKIQRTERGDSAVYLCASSLSVTGYEQYFGPGTRLTVT.